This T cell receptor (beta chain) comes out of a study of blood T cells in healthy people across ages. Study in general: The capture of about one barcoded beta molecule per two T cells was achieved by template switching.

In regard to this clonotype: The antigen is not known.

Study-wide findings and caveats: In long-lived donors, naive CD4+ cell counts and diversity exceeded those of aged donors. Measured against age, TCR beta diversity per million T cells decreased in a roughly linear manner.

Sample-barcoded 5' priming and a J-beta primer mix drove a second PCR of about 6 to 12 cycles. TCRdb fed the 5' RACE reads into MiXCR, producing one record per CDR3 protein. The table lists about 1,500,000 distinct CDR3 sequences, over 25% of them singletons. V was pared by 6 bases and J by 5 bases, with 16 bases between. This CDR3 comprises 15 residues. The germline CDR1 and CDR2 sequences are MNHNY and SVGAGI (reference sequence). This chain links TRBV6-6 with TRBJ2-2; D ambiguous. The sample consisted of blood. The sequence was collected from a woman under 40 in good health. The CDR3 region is CASSNRAGETGELFF. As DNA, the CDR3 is TGTGCCAGCAGCAACCGTGCCGGAGAAACCGGGGAGCTGTTTTTT.